Presented here are 30 T cell receptor beta chains from one specimen sequenced in a study of persistence of HIV-infected CD4 T cells. The libraries were made with immunoSEQ version 4 in survey mode. Only in-frame clones appear in the TCRdb table, and some are missing; sequencing was by immunoSEQ multiplex PCR. The repertoire holds 35,000 to 45,000 clones, with more than 75% as singletons. Cells were stimulated with overlapping HIV-1 Gag 15-mer peptides. Sorted nonresponding memory CD4+ T cells were CD40L-negative, CD69-negative, CD45RO-high. These receptors have no identified antigens. This sample comprised cultured CD4+ T cells from PBMCs, obtained from a patient who received antiretroviral therapy. All receptors derive from an adult with HIV. The donor label of this sample is uncertain.

Remarks on this clone: At one boundary the junction diverges from the germline segment, which might be a read error. The CDR3 loop is CASSLTAPKEKLFF. In nucleotides, the CDR3 is TGTGCCAGCAGCCTGACCGCCCCTAAGGAAAAACTGTTTTTT. The gene calls are TRBV3-1 (or the pseudogene TRBV3-2) and TRBJ1-4; D not resolved. Germline-derived CDR1 and CDR2 are LGHDT and YNNKEL (reference sequence). The CDR3 consists of 14 residues.

The V and J genes are TRBV7-2 and TRBJ2-7, with 9 bases matching TRBD2. The V gene end was trimmed by 9 bases and the J gene end by 2 bases; junction bases not matched to a gene: 5. Germline CDR1 SGHTA, CDR2 FQGNSA. The CDR3 runs to 13 residues. Here the CDR3 DNA reads TGTGCCAGTTCAAAGCGGGGGGCCTACGAGCAGTACTTC. Translating it yields CASSKRGAYEQYF.

This clone was seen a handful of times. V is TRBV6-6 and J is TRBJ2-5, with 10 bases fitting TRBD1. This CDR3 contains 15 residues. CDR1 is MNHNY and CDR2 is SVGAGI in the germline V gene (reference sequence). Losses at the gene ends were 4 bases for V and 6 bases for J; bases not matched to a gene: 8. For the CDR3, the DNA is TGTGCCAGCAGTTGGGGACAGGGGTGGTCGAAGACCCAGTACTTC. Protein: CASSWGQGWSKTQYF.

The rearrangement joins TRBV4-2 to TRBJ1-4; 7 nucleotides line up with TRBD1. V lost 0 bases to trimming and J lost 3 bases; unmatched junction nucleotides: 4. This CDR3 contains 16 residues. CDR1 is LGHNA, CDR2 YNFKEQ, per germline. The CDR3: CASSQDATGANEKLFF. CDR3 DNA: TGTGCCAGCAGCCAAGATGCAACAGGGGCTAATGAAAAACTGTTTTTT.

The chain couples TRBV2 to TRBJ1-5, with 7 nucleotides matching TRBD1. Germline V gives CDR1 SNHLY, CDR2 FYNNEI. This CDR3 is built from 16 residues. V lost 2 bases, J lost 0 bases, and 4 bases stayed unmatched. DNA for the CDR3: TGTGCCAGCAGTGAACTTTGGGACAGTAGCAATCAGCCCCAGCATTTT. Its protein is CASSELWDSSNQPQHF.

The V call is TRBV23-1, the J call TRBJ2-1, with D hard to call. TRBV23-1 is annotated as an ORF whose role is uncertain. V was clipped by 1 base and J by 5 bases, with 9 bases between them. The CDR3 is 14 residues long. This CDR3 is CASSQWAAHNEQFF. The CDR3 DNA reads TGCGCCAGCAGTCAATGGGCGGCACACAATGAGCAGTTCTTC.

The chain joins TRBV19 to TRBJ2-6; D not certain. This CDR3 contains 20 residues. The V gene's germline CDR1 is LNHDA and CDR2 SQIVND (reference sequence). The V end was cut by 0 bases, the J end by 0 bases, with 18 bases between. The CDR3 reads CASSIDMIYSHPSGANVLTF. CDR3 in DNA: TGTGCCAGTAGTATAGATATGATATACAGCCACCCCTCTGGGGCCAACGTCCTGACTTTC. Supplemented by reference TRBV19 and TRBJ2-6, the full variable domain reads DGGITQSPKYLFRKEGQNVTLSCEQNLNHDAMYWYRQDPGQGLRLIYYSQIVNDFQKGDIAEGYSVSREKKESFPLTVTSAQKNPTAFYLCASSIDMIYSHPSGANVLTFGAGSRLTVL.

The J gene is TRBJ2-1, the V gene TRBV3-1 (or the pseudogene TRBV3-2); 14 bases fit TRBD2. This CDR3 region has 15 residues. With 4 bases clipped from V and 8 bases from J, the junction kept 4 bases outside the gene matches. CDR1 and CDR2 from the germline V gene are LGHDT and YNNKEL (reference sequence). Here the CDR3 reads CASSLQGLAGDEQFF. In nucleotides, the CDR3 is TGTGCCAGCAGCCTACAGGGACTAGCGGGGGATGAGCAGTTCTTC.

The CDR3: CASSFGGWNTEAFF. In DNA form, the CDR3 reads TGTGCCAGCAGCTTTGGGGGTTGGAACACTGAAGCTTTCTTT. The chain couples TRBV5-8 to TRBJ1-1; the D gene is possibly TRBD1 (5 bases). The CDR3 is 14 amino acids. Trimming pared 2 bases from V and 1 base from J, leaving 9 bases between. Looked up from germline, CDR1 is SGHTS and CDR2 is YDEGEE. Filled out from reference TRBV5-8 and TRBJ1-1, the complete variable domain reads EAGVTQSPTHLIKTRGQQATLRCSPISGHTSVYWYQQALGLGLQFLLWYDEGEERNRGNFPPRFSGRQFPNYSSELNVNALELEDSALYLCASSFGGWNTEAFFGQGTRLTVV.

The chain links TRBV2 to TRBJ2-4; D not certain. V lost 2 bases, J lost 0 bases, and 11 bases lay in between. CDR1 SNHLY and CDR2 FYNNEI come from the germline V gene. This CDR3 has 16 residues. The CDR3 DNA follows: TGTGCCAGCAGTGAACGCCTCCTACTAGCCAAAAACATTCAGTACTTC. Translation gives CASSERLLLAKNIQYF.

The chain carries TRBV2 and TRBJ2-7, with 9 bases matching TRBD1. Germline CDR1 reads SNHLY; CDR2 reads FYNNEI. The ends lost 4 bases at V and 6 bases at J; junction bases unmatched: 7. The CDR3 totals 14 residues. DNA of the CDR3: TGTGCCAGCAGTGTATTGGGACAGGGAGGCGAGCAGTACTTC. This gives the protein CASSVLGQGGEQYF. Full variable domain (remainder filled in from reference TRBV2 and TRBJ2-7): EPEVTQTPSHQVTQMGQEVILRCVPISNHLYFYWYRQILGQKVEFLVSFYNNEISEKSEIFDDQFSVERPDGSNFTLKIRSTKLEDSAMYFCASSVLGQGGEQYFGPGTRLTVT.

The sample holds one count of this clone. The rearrangement joins TRBV5-1 to TRBJ1-2, with D maybe TRBD1 (5 bases). Trimming left V 4 bases short and J 6 bases short, with 19 bases between. Germline CDR1 SGHRS, CDR2 YFSETQ. The CDR3 loop spans 15 amino acids. CDR3 amino acids: CASSPVQGVRDGYTF. CDR3 in DNA: TGCGCCAGCAGCCCGGTTCAGGGAGTGAGGGATGGCTACACCTTC.

The V gene is TRBV6-5, the J gene TRBJ2-3; no clear D. CDR1 MNHEY and CDR2 SVGAGI come from the germline V gene. The V end lost 5 bases, the J end lost 3 bases, and 6 bases lay between the germline ends. CDR3 size: 12 residues. In nucleotides, the CDR3 is TGTGCCAGCAGTCAACGGACAGATACGCAGTATTTT. As protein: CASSQRTDTQYF.

V gene TRBV19 combines with J gene TRBJ2-3; D perhaps matches TRBD1 (6 bases). CDR1 and CDR2 from the germline V gene are LNHDA and SQIVND (reference sequence). The CDR3 totals 14 residues. V gave up 3 bases and J gave up 2 bases, with 9 bases separating them. As DNA, the CDR3 is TGTGCCAGTAGTATTGGACAGACCACAGATACGCAGTATTTT. Translating gives CASSIGQTTDTQYF.

The chain recombines TRBV9 with TRBJ2-2; D call uncertain. The CDR3 length is 16 residues. Trimming removed 0 bases at V and 6 bases at J, with 15 bases between. CDR1 and CDR2 (germline): SGDLS, YYNGEE. The CDR3 sequence is CASSVGSPGTAGELFF. The CDR3 bases are TGTGCCAGCAGCGTAGGGTCTCCAGGTACGGCCGGGGAGCTGTTTTTT.

This clone showed up just a few times. The chain employs TRBV7-3 and TRBJ2-2, with 7 positions matching TRBD2. The germline V gene has CDR1 SGHTA and CDR2 FQGTGA. CDR3 size: 14 residues. Trimming cost V 4 bases and J 5 bases; bases outside gene matches: 4. The CDR3 loop reads CASSSGLGTGELFF. DNA for the CDR3: TGTGCCAGCAGCTCCGGACTAGGTACCGGGGAGCTGTTTTTT.

CDR3 bases: TGTGCCACCCGGAGAGGGGCTGGGAACACTGAAGCTTTCTTT. Translation gives CATRRGAGNTEAFF. The V and J genes are TRBV6-1 and TRBJ1-1; possible D gene TRBD1, 5 bases. The CDR3 totals 14 residues. Per germline, CDR1 MNHNS and CDR2 SASEGT. The V and J ends lost 10 bases and 1 base respectively, with 16 bases between them.

The V call is TRBV5-1, the J call TRBJ1-4; unclear D gene. Trimming left V 3 bases short and J 0 bases short, with 12 bases between. The CDR3 has 16 residues. The germline V gene has CDR1 SGHRS and CDR2 YFSETQ. CDR3 protein: CASSSRGIATNEKLFF. The CDR3 coding sequence is TGCGCCAGCAGCTCCCGGGGAATAGCAACTAATGAAAAACTGTTTTTT.

The rearrangement joins TRBV21-1 to TRBJ2-4. TRBV21-1 is recorded as a pseudogene. The CDR3 consists of 17 residues. The chain's CDR3 is CASSSERQGRAKNIQYF. CDR3 coding DNA: TGTGCCAGCAGCTCGGAGAGGCAGGGACGTGCCAAAAACATTCAGTACTTC.

This clone appeared once. V is TRBV6-1 and J is TRBJ2-2; TRBD1 might be the D (5 bases). Per germline, CDR1 MNHNS and CDR2 SASEGT. The CDR3 sequence is 13 residues long. The germline V and J ends were trimmed by 10 bases and 7 bases, with 16 bases remaining between them. The CDR3 nucleotides are TGTGCCACCCGGACACCCTCCGGCGGGGAGCTGTTTTTT. It encodes CATRTPSGGELFF.

This chain links TRBV3-1 (or the pseudogene TRBV3-2) with TRBJ1-6; possibly TRBD1 for D (5 bases). The CDR3 totals 16 residues. V gave up 3 bases and J gave up 2 bases, with 11 bases separating them. Per the germline V gene, CDR1 is LGHDT and CDR2 is YNNKEL (reference sequence). The CDR3 loop reads CASSQPGPTYNSPLHF. The CDR3 DNA follows: TGTGCCAGCAGCCAGCCAGGGCCGACCTATAATTCACCCCTCCACTTT.

J is TRBJ2-6 and V is TRBV5-4, with 8 bases matching TRBD1. Looked up from germline, CDR1 is SGHNT and CDR2 is YYREEE (reference sequence). V was clipped by 0 bases and J by 3 bases; unmatched bases: 5. The CDR3 covers 17 residues. CDR3 amino acids: CASSLEAGGGGANVLTF. The CDR3 DNA sequence: TGTGCCAGCAGCTTGGAGGCAGGGGGCGGTGGGGCCAACGTCCTGACTTTC.

Here the CDR3 DNA reads TGCAGTGCTAGGACAGGAGAAAAACTGTTTTTT. The encoded protein is CSARTGEKLFF. The V gene is TRBV20-1, the J gene TRBJ1-4; perhaps TRBD1 as D (6 bases). In germline, CDR1 is DFQATT, CDR2 SNEGSKA (reference sequence). The CDR3 runs 11 residues. The V gene lost 3 bases and the J gene lost 8 bases, with 7 bases spanning the gap.

The chain couples TRBV4-2 to TRBJ2-3, with TRBD1 matching over 10 bases. Per the germline V gene, CDR1 is LGHNA and CDR2 is YNFKEQ. V was clipped by 2 bases and J by 9 bases; unmatched bases: 11. This CDR3 has 16 residues. The CDR3 nucleotides are TGTGCCAGCAGCCAAAATCCTTTAGGGGGACAGGGGACGCAGTATTTT. Translating gives CASSQNPLGGQGTQYF.

The chain employs TRBV3-1 (or the pseudogene TRBV3-2) and TRBJ2-7; D unresolved. V gave up 0 bases and J gave up 3 bases, with 9 bases separating them. This CDR3 is 14 amino acids long. In germline, CDR1 is LGHDT, CDR2 YNNKEL (reference sequence). CDR3 region: CASSQDRQIYEQYF. The DNA for the CDR3 is TGTGCCAGCAGCCAAGATAGGCAAATCTACGAGCAGTACTTC.

The V call is TRBV6-5, the J call TRBJ2-1; 14 bases map to TRBD2. In germline, CDR1 is MNHEY, CDR2 SVGAGI. This CDR3 has 15 residues. The J segment lost 6 bases and the V segment lost 5 bases, leaving 3 bases of the junction unmatched. The CDR3 coding sequence is TGTGCCAGCAGTACTGGACTAGCGGGGGGCAATGAGCAGTTCTTC. This translates into CASSTGLAGGNEQFF.

V usage is TRBV6-6 and J usage is TRBJ1-6, with D perhaps matching TRBD1 (5 bases). V shed 4 bases and J shed 5 bases, with 15 bases lying between them. The CDR3 extends over 16 amino acids. The germline gives CDR1 MNHNY, CDR2 SVGAGI (reference sequence). The CDR3 region has the DNA TGTGCCAGCAGTTTAACCGGGACGGTCAATAATTCACCCCTCCACTTT. This gives the protein CASSLTGTVNNSPLHF.

This chain connects TRBV6-5 to TRBJ2-3; 10 nucleotides line up with TRBD2. Per the germline V gene, CDR1 is MNHEY and CDR2 is SVGAGI. The V gene end was trimmed by 6 bases and the J gene end by 6 bases; junction bases not matched to a gene: 9. The CDR3 contains 15 residues. This chain's CDR3 is CASRVIAGGKDTQYF. The CDR3 DNA reads TGTGCCAGCAGGGTCATAGCGGGGGGAAAGGATACGCAGTATTTT.

The CDR3: CASGREETQYF. In DNA form, the CDR3 reads TGCGCCAGCGGCAGGGAAGAGACCCAGTACTTC. The chain couples TRBV23-1 to TRBJ2-5; a weak D match, TRBD1 (5 bases). TRBV23-1 is given ORF status, its function remaining uncertain. The CDR3 sequence is 11 residues long. V lost 8 bases, J lost 3 bases, and 7 bases lay in between.

The genes are TRBV3-1 (or the pseudogene TRBV3-2) and TRBJ2-6; D is ambiguous. Per the germline V gene, CDR1 is LGHDT and CDR2 is YNNKEL (reference sequence). Between the trimmed V and J ends, which lost 0 bases and 2 bases, there was a span of 14 bases. The CDR3 spans 18 residues. Written as DNA, the CDR3 is TGTGCCAGCAGCCAAGATCTAGTACGAATAGCTGGGGCCAACGTCCTGACTTTC. Translation: CASSQDLVRIAGANVLTF.